The rows below give T cell receptor beta chains drawn from one sample of a study of a mutant IDH1 vaccine in newly diagnosed glioma. TCRdb's table, derived via immunoSEQ multiplex PCR, lists solely in-frame clones and lacks some. The sample has some 100,000 clones, around 82% seen once. Source: PBMCs, taken from a glioma patient treated with radiotherapy, temozolomide or both. These receptors were collected from a woman between 45 and 60 years old with glioma. Each CDR3 is given with its conserved first and last residue. Fields, in order: clone size, V gene, D gene, J gene, CDR3 DNA, CDR3 protein. The D gene is left open where the match is weak. Clone size is shown for a subset of rows, as once, few, many or a class of expanded clone.

abundance: -; v_gene: TRBV9; d_gene: -; j_gene: TRBJ2-2; CDR3nt: TGTGCCAGCAGTCCTAACGCCGGGGAGCTGTTTTTT; CDR3aa: CASSPNAGELFF
abundance: -; v_gene: TRBV7-9; d_gene: TRBD1; j_gene: TRBJ1-4; CDR3nt: TGTGCCAGCAGCTTACAGGGACAGCAAAAAGGAAGTGAAAAACTGTTTTTT; CDR3aa: CASSLQGQQKGSEKLFF
abundance: -; v_gene: TRBV6-1; d_gene: TRBD2; j_gene: TRBJ2-1; CDR3nt: TGTGCCATCAGTGTTCGAGTAGCGGGCCCCTACAATGAGCAGTTCTTC; CDR3aa: CAISVRVAGPYNEQFF
abundance: -; v_gene: TRBV6-5; d_gene: -; j_gene: TRBJ2-1; CDR3nt: TGTGCCAGCAGTTACTCCAGGGGCCATGAGCAGTTCTTC; CDR3aa: CASSYSRGHEQFF
abundance: -; v_gene: TRBV7-9; d_gene: TRBD1; j_gene: TRBJ2-2; CDR3nt: TGTGCCAGCAGCTCTCAGGGGGCCGACACCGGGGAGCTGTTTTTT; CDR3aa: CASSSQGADTGELFF
abundance: -; v_gene: TRBV9; d_gene: -; j_gene: TRBJ1-1; CDR3nt: TGTGCCAGCAGCGGGGGACCGGGCGGCACTGAAGCTTTCTTT; CDR3aa: CASSGGPGGTEAFF
abundance: -; v_gene: TRBV29-1; d_gene: -; j_gene: TRBJ2-3; CDR3nt: TGCAGCGTTGAGGACTACTCCACAGATACGCAGTATTTT; CDR3aa: CSVEDYSTDTQYF
abundance: -; v_gene: TRBV5-5; d_gene: -; j_gene: TRBJ1-2; CDR3nt: TGTGCCAGCAGCTCCGTGAGGGGTAACTATGGCTACACCTTC; CDR3aa: CASSSVRGNYGYTF
abundance: -; v_gene: TRBV2; d_gene: -; j_gene: TRBJ2-7; CDR3nt: TGTGCCAGCCAAAAGGAGGCAGGCCCCCCTCTCTCCTACGAGCAGTACTTC; CDR3aa: CASQKEAGPPLSYEQYF
abundance: -; v_gene: TRBV5-1; d_gene: -; j_gene: TRBJ2-7; CDR3nt: TGCGCCAGCAGCTTGGGAGGGGGGCAGAGCTCCTACGAGCAGTACTTC; CDR3aa: CASSLGGGQSSYEQYF
abundance: -; v_gene: TRBV4-1; d_gene: -; j_gene: TRBJ1-1; CDR3nt: TGCGCCAGCAGCCAAGACCCCACAGGGTCGAACACTGAAGCTTTCTTT; CDR3aa: CASSQDPTGSNTEAFF
abundance: -; v_gene: TRBV5-1; d_gene: -; j_gene: TRBJ2-7; CDR3nt: TGCGCCAGCAGCTTTACAGGAACCTACGAGCAGTACTTC; CDR3aa: CASSFTGTYEQYF
abundance: -; v_gene: TRBV27; d_gene: TRBD2; j_gene: TRBJ2-3; CDR3nt: TGTGCCAGCAGGATACTAGCGGATAGGGATACGCAGTATTTT; CDR3aa: CASRILADRDTQYF
abundance: few; v_gene: TRBV9; d_gene: -; j_gene: TRBJ2-7; CDR3nt: TGTGCCAGCGGCCCTACTAGATACGAGCAGTACTTC; CDR3aa: CASGPTRYEQYF
abundance: few; v_gene: TRBV29-1; d_gene: -; j_gene: TRBJ2-2; CDR3nt: TGCAGCGCGCATAGTGGGACGGCGAACACCGGGGAGCTGTTTTTT; CDR3aa: CSAHSGTANTGELFF
abundance: -; v_gene: TRBV28; d_gene: TRBD1; j_gene: TRBJ2-7; CDR3nt: TGTGCCAGCAGTAACACCGGGACAGGGAGGTCCTACGAGCAGTACTTC; CDR3aa: CASSNTGTGRSYEQYF
abundance: -; v_gene: TRBV5-1; d_gene: -; j_gene: TRBJ2-6; CDR3nt: TGCGCCAGCAGCCCCCGGGTGGTTACCACCTCTGGGGCCAACGTCCTGACTTTC; CDR3aa: CASSPRVVTTSGANVLTF
abundance: -; v_gene: TRBV11-1; d_gene: -; j_gene: TRBJ1-2; CDR3nt: TGTGCCAGCAGCTCGCTCAAGGGGATGACGAATAACTATGGCTACACCTTC; CDR3aa: CASSSLKGMTNNYGYTF
abundance: -; v_gene: TRBV19; d_gene: -; j_gene: TRBJ1-6; CDR3nt: TGTGCCAGTAGTCTCGAGGGGCACAGCTCCTATAATTCACCCCTCCACTTT; CDR3aa: CASSLEGHSSYNSPLHF
abundance: -; v_gene: TRBV27; d_gene: -; j_gene: TRBJ2-2; CDR3nt: TGTGCCAGCAGTTGGAGGGGGGGGCCGGATCGGTCCGGGGAGCTGTTTTTT; CDR3aa: CASSWRGGPDRSGELFF
abundance: -; v_gene: TRBV9; d_gene: TRBD2; j_gene: TRBJ2-4; CDR3nt: TGTGCCGGATTTGACTTGAGCGGGGGGCGGCAAAACATTCAGTACTTC; CDR3aa: CAGFDLSGGRQNIQYF
abundance: -; v_gene: TRBV29-1; d_gene: TRBD2; j_gene: TRBJ2-7; CDR3nt: TGCAGCGTTGAAAGTAAGCGGGGAGGACACTACGAGCAGTACTTC; CDR3aa: CSVESKRGGHYEQYF
abundance: -; v_gene: TRBV29-1; d_gene: -; j_gene: TRBJ2-7; CDR3nt: TGCAGCGCCGCCCAACACGAGCAGTACTTC; CDR3aa: CSAAQHEQYF
abundance: -; v_gene: TRBV29-1; d_gene: TRBD1; j_gene: TRBJ1-1; CDR3nt: TGCAGCGTTGAAGACCGGACAGGGTTCACTGAAGCTTTCTTT; CDR3aa: CSVEDRTGFTEAFF
abundance: -; v_gene: TRBV27; d_gene: TRBD1; j_gene: TRBJ1-1; CDR3nt: TGTGCCAGCGTAGACAGGGGGATAGACGCTGAAGCTTTCTTT; CDR3aa: CASVDRGIDAEAFF
abundance: -; v_gene: TRBV5-1; d_gene: -; j_gene: TRBJ1-5; CDR3nt: TGCGCCAGCAGCTACTATAGCAATCAGCCCCAGCATTTT; CDR3aa: CASSYYSNQPQHF
abundance: -; v_gene: TRBV11-2; d_gene: -; j_gene: TRBJ2-2; CDR3nt: TGTGCCAGCAGCGTAAGGTCGGACACCCCGAGGAGGGAGCTGTTTTTT; CDR3aa: CASSVRSDTPRRELFF
abundance: -; v_gene: TRBV4-2; d_gene: TRBD1; j_gene: TRBJ1-1; CDR3nt: TGTGCCAGCAGCCAGGGACAGGGCGGAAGGACTGAAGCTTTCTTT; CDR3aa: CASSQGQGGRTEAFF
abundance: -; v_gene: TRBV5-1; d_gene: TRBD2; j_gene: TRBJ2-2; CDR3nt: TGCGCCAGCAGCTTTGACACTAGCGGGGTTTCTTACACCGGGGAGCTGTTTTTT; CDR3aa: CASSFDTSGVSYTGELFF
abundance: -; v_gene: TRBV2; d_gene: TRBD2; j_gene: TRBJ2-5; CDR3nt: TGTGCCAGCAGGGGACTAGCGGGGGGCCCTCGAGAGACCCAGTACTTC; CDR3aa: CASRGLAGGPRETQYF
abundance: -; v_gene: TRBV4-2; d_gene: TRBD2; j_gene: TRBJ2-7; CDR3nt: TGTGCCAGCAGCTCTCCCCTTCCTAGCGGACGTTCCTACGAGCAGTACTTC; CDR3aa: CASSSPLPSGRSYEQYF
abundance: -; v_gene: TRBV7-9; d_gene: TRBD2; j_gene: TRBJ2-3; CDR3nt: TGTGCCAGCCGACTAGCGGGGGGTGCAGATACGCAGTATTTT; CDR3aa: CASRLAGGADTQYF
abundance: -; v_gene: TRBV6-4; d_gene: -; j_gene: TRBJ1-1; CDR3nt: TGTGCCAGCAGTCGGGAATCGGACACTGAAGCTTTCTTT; CDR3aa: CASSRESDTEAFF
abundance: -; v_gene: TRBV18; d_gene: TRBD2; j_gene: TRBJ2-3; CDR3nt: TGTGCCAGCTCATTACAAGCGGGGCGGGGAACAGACACGCAGTATTTT; CDR3aa: CASSLQAGRGTDTQYF
abundance: once; v_gene: TRBV27; d_gene: TRBD1; j_gene: TRBJ1-6; CDR3nt: TGTGCCAGCAGTTTAACGCAGGGGGTATCGTCGATCACCTATAATTCACCCCTCCACTTT; CDR3aa: CASSLTQGVSSITYNSPLHF
abundance: -; v_gene: TRBV5-1; d_gene: TRBD2; j_gene: TRBJ2-1; CDR3nt: TGCGCCAGCAGCCTGGCCTTTAGCGGGGGGCCCAATGAGCAGTTCTTC; CDR3aa: CASSLAFSGGPNEQFF
abundance: -; v_gene: TRBV19; d_gene: -; j_gene: TRBJ2-7; CDR3nt: TGTGCCACCTCCGTGGGGGGTGCCTACGAGCAGTACTTC; CDR3aa: CATSVGGAYEQYF
abundance: -; v_gene: TRBV2; d_gene: -; j_gene: TRBJ2-3; CDR3nt: TGTGCCAGCAGTGAAACCCTCGGGGATAGCGGCACAGATACGCAGTATTTT; CDR3aa: CASSETLGDSGTDTQYF
abundance: -; v_gene: TRBV19; d_gene: -; j_gene: TRBJ2-1; CDR3nt: TGTGCCAGTAATGAGGGGGGACTTGGCAATGAGCAGTTCTTC; CDR3aa: CASNEGGLGNEQFF
abundance: once; v_gene: TRBV2; d_gene: TRBD1; j_gene: TRBJ1-5; CDR3nt: TGTGCCAGCAAAGACAGGGTCAATCAGCCCCAGCATTTT; CDR3aa: CASKDRVNQPQHF
abundance: -; v_gene: TRBV15; d_gene: TRBD1; j_gene: TRBJ1-1; CDR3nt: TGTGCCACCAGCCCGAGGGGGCAGGGTGGCACTGAAGCTTTCTTT; CDR3aa: CATSPRGQGGTEAFF
abundance: -; v_gene: TRBV11-2; d_gene: TRBD2; j_gene: TRBJ2-3; CDR3nt: TGTGCCAGCAGCTTAGGGGGAGGGGCAGATACGCAGTATTTT; CDR3aa: CASSLGGGADTQYF
abundance: -; v_gene: TRBV6-5; d_gene: TRBD2; j_gene: TRBJ2-7; CDR3nt: TGTGCCAGCAGGCGGGGGGACTACGAGCAGTACTTC; CDR3aa: CASRRGDYEQYF
abundance: -; v_gene: TRBV29-1; d_gene: TRBD1; j_gene: TRBJ1-1; CDR3nt: TGCAGCGTGAGGACAGGGCGGAACACTGAAGCTTTCTTT; CDR3aa: CSVRTGRNTEAFF
abundance: -; v_gene: TRBV23-1; d_gene: TRBD1; j_gene: TRBJ2-7; CDR3nt: TGCGCCAGCAGCCAGGTGGACAGGGCGCCGTACGAGCAGTACTTC; CDR3aa: CASSQVDRAPYEQYF
abundance: -; v_gene: TRBV30; d_gene: TRBD1; j_gene: TRBJ2-5; CDR3nt: TGTGCCTGGGGGGGGACAGGGGTTGGAGAGACCCAGTACTTC; CDR3aa: CAWGGTGVGETQYF
abundance: -; v_gene: TRBV28; d_gene: -; j_gene: TRBJ1-4; CDR3nt: TGTGCCAGCAGTTTGAGGGGAGGCTATGAAAAACTGTTTTTT; CDR3aa: CASSLRGGYEKLFF
abundance: -; v_gene: TRBV19; d_gene: TRBD1; j_gene: TRBJ2-5; CDR3nt: TGTGCCAGTAGTATTGGCCAGGGGGCTGAGACCCAGTACTTC; CDR3aa: CASSIGQGAETQYF
abundance: -; v_gene: TRBV6-6; d_gene: -; j_gene: TRBJ1-2; CDR3nt: TGTGCCAGCAGAATTACCCGAGAGAGGGGGGACTTCACCTTC; CDR3aa: CASRITRERGDFTF
abundance: -; v_gene: TRBV30; d_gene: -; j_gene: TRBJ1-2; CDR3nt: TGTTCTTCAGGACTACCTGGGGGAGGCTACACCTTC; CDR3aa: CSSGLPGGGYTF
abundance: once; v_gene: TRBV7-2; d_gene: -; j_gene: TRBJ2-7; CDR3nt: TGTGCCAGCAGCTTAGGGGACGCAGGGTACTACGAGCAGTACTTC; CDR3aa: CASSLGDAGYYEQYF
abundance: -; v_gene: TRBV19; d_gene: -; j_gene: TRBJ2-7; CDR3nt: TGTGCCAGTAGTATAAAGGGGCCAGCTTCCTACGAGCAGTACTTC; CDR3aa: CASSIKGPASYEQYF
abundance: once; v_gene: TRBV5-4; d_gene: -; j_gene: TRBJ1-3; CDR3nt: TGTGCCAGCAGCTCTACGGATTCTGGAAACACCATATATTTT; CDR3aa: CASSSTDSGNTIYF
abundance: -; v_gene: TRBV18; d_gene: TRBD2; j_gene: TRBJ2-5; CDR3nt: TGTGCCAGCTCAGCTAGCGGGGCGGAGACCCAGTACTTC; CDR3aa: CASSASGAETQYF
abundance: -; v_gene: TRBV18; d_gene: TRBD1; j_gene: TRBJ2-7; CDR3nt: TGTGCCAGCTCACCCGGGACAGCCTACGAGCAGTACTTC; CDR3aa: CASSPGTAYEQYF